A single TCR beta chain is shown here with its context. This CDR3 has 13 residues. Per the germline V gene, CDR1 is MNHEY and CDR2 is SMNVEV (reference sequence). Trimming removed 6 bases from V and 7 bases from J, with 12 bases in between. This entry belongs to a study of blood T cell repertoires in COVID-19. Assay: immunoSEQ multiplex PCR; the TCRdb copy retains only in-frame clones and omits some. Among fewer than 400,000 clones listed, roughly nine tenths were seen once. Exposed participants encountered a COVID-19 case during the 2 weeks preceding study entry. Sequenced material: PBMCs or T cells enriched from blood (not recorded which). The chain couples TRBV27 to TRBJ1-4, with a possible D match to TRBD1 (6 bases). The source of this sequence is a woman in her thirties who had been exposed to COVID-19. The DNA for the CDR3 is TGTGCCAGCAGAGGGGACACTCTTGAAAAACTGTTTTTT. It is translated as CASRGDTLEKLFF.